This TCR beta chain was observed in a study of vaccination and CD4 T cells after COVID-19. Overall study context: A positive SARS-CoV-2 nasal swab PCR result was recorded for each convalescent patient; roughly 10 were mild and one severe. Median time from COVID diagnosis to post-COVID sampling was under 120 days (35 to 161). Two Hispanic individuals were among six male and four female convalescent patients.

TCRdb itself ran the PCR reads through MiXCR, one entry per CDR3 protein. The table lists approximately 20,000 distinct CDR3 sequences, under 80% of them singletons, with 1% in the top ten. Germline loops: CDR1 MNHEY, CDR2 SVGEGT. CDR3 length: 16 residues. V dropped 0 bases and J dropped 1 base, with 12 bases sitting between them. In the case of this clonotype: The antigen is unknown.

Regarding the study as a whole: Researchers looked at relatively few convalescent patients and had no early post-infection timepoints.

This chain links TRBV6-2 or TRBV6-3 with TRBJ1-1, with D uncertain. The starting material was CD4+ T cells from blood, obtained before SARS-CoV-2 vaccination. This TCR came from a human donor who had recovered from COVID-19. Here the CDR3 reads CASSYSYRTANTEAFF. The DNA of the CDR3 is TGTGCCAGCAGTTACTCGTACCGGACGGCGAACACTGAAGCTTTCTTT.